This entry features one TCR beta chain sequence. The data belong to a study of blood T cell repertoires in COVID-19. Across the whole study: COVID-19 samples from acute and convalescent phases originated in the United States, Italy and Spain. Sources were T cells, B-cell-depleted T cells, or PBMCs; the material itself was cDNA or gDNA.

As originally analysed: How many nucleated cells were present was estimated from reference gene primer amplification. Profiling relied on immunoSEQ multiplex PCR, and the TCRdb table lists in-frame clones only, not all of them. That table gives V, J and clone size, and the DNA gave D and trimming. The sample shows about 150,000 clones, about 86% of them seen only once. The CDR3 extends over 13 amino acids. Trimming took off 3 bases at V and 4 bases at J, with 10 bases between the two ends. In germline, CDR1 is PRHDT, CDR2 FYEKMQ (reference sequence). This receptor was taken from a man aged 70 or older with acute or convalescent COVID-19. The source material was peripheral blood. The rearrangement uses TRBV13 and TRBJ2-7; D is ambiguous. The CDR3 sequence: CASSLSTTYEQYF. CDR3 coding DNA: TGTGCCAGCAGCTTGAGTACCACTTACGAGCAGTACTTC.